The rows below give T cell receptor beta chains drawn from one sample of a study of blood T cell repertoires in COVID-19. Data came from immunoSEQ multiplex PCR; TCRdb stores just in-frame clones and leaves some out. The sample holds about 250,000 clones, around 81% seen once. Specimen: peripheral blood. The source is a man aged 50-60 years with active or convalescent COVID-19. Each CDR3 is given with its conserved first and last residue. A D gene is named only where the DNA matches it firmly. Only part of the rows carry a size: once, few, many, or a class if the clone is expanded.

size	V	J	D	length	DNA	CDR3
.	TRBV28	TRBJ1-2	.	12	TGTGCCAGCAACACAGGGCCTAGCGGCTACACCTTC	CASNTGPSGYTF
.	TRBV27	TRBJ1-4	.	15	TGTGCCAGCAGTTATATTCAGGGAATAAATGAAAAACTGTTTTTT	CASSYIQGINEKLFF
.	TRBV30	TRBJ2-3	.	18	TGTGCCTGGAGTGTACGGGGGGCCCTTCGGGCTAGCACAGATACGCAGTATTTT	CAWSVRGALRASTDTQYF
.	TRBV21-1	TRBJ1-2	.	16	TGTGCCAGCAGCGGGAACAGGGGGCCCTTCCACTATGGCTACACCTTC	CASSGNRGPFHYGYTF
.	TRBV4-2	TRBJ1-3	TRBD1	14	TGTGCCAGCAGCCAGGGGGACAGGGAGGTCACCATATATTTT	CASSQGDREVTIYF
.	TRBV30	TRBJ1-3	.	13	TGTGCCTGGAGTGTACTCTCTGGAAACACCATATATTTT	CAWSVLSGNTIYF
.	TRBV6-5	TRBJ1-3	.	14	TGTGCCAGCAGGCCTCTAGGAGCCGGAAACACCATATATTTT	CASRPLGAGNTIYF
.	TRBV28	TRBJ1-3	TRBD1	13	TGTGCCAGCGGCCCAGGGGGCGGGAACACCATATATTTT	CASGPGGGNTIYF
.	TRBV19	TRBJ2-2	.	12	TGTGCCAGTGAAAGCCCCGTCGGGGAGCTGTTTTTT	CASESPVGELFF
.	TRBV6-5	TRBJ2-6	.	16	TGTGCCAGCAGTTCGCCCGTGAGCTCTGGGGCCAACGTCCTGACTTTC	CASSSPVSSGANVLTF
.	TRBV30	TRBJ2-6	TRBD2	18	TGTGCCTGGAATGGGGCTAGCGGGGGGGCCTTAGGGGCCAACGTCCTGACTTTC	CAWNGASGGALGANVLTF
.	TRBV2	TRBJ1-4	TRBD1	15	TGTGCCAGCAGTGAAGGCGGGACAGGAGGGTTAAAACTGTTTTTT	CASSEGGTGGLKLFF
many	TRBV5-4	TRBJ1-1	.	13	TGTGCCAGCAGCAGTAACGGGGGTATCGAAGCTTTCTTT	CASSSNGGIEAFF
.	TRBV30	TRBJ1-2	TRBD1	15	TGTGCCTGGAGTTTAGGGGGCGGACGTAACTATGGCTACACCTTC	CAWSLGGGRNYGYTF
.	TRBV5-1	TRBJ1-1	.	16	TGCGCCAGCAGTACGGGGACAAGTATCCTGAACACTGAAGCTTTCTTT	CASSTGTSILNTEAFF
once	TRBV5-1	TRBJ2-7	.	15	TGCGCCAGCAGCGTCGTTGGCGGGGGCCGCTACGAGCAGTACTTC	CASSVVGGGRYEQYF
.	TRBV15	TRBJ1-2	TRBD1	14	TGTGCCACCAGCAAGGCGCAGGGGGACTATGGCTACACCTTC	CATSKAQGDYGYTF
.	TRBV27	TRBJ2-7	.	16	TGTGCCAGCAGTCCGGGACTCCCAACGAGCTCCTACGAGCAGTACTTC	CASSPGLPTSSYEQYF
once	TRBV2	TRBJ1-5	.	14	TGTGCCAGCAGTAAGCGGCCATCCTATCAGCCCCAGCATTTT	CASSKRPSYQPQHF
.	TRBV3-1/TRBV3-2	TRBJ1-5	.	14	TGTGCCAGCAGCCAAAACCACCTAAATCAGCCCCAGCATTTT	CASSQNHLNQPQHF
.	TRBV3-1/TRBV3-2	TRBJ2-2	TRBD2	14	TGTGCCAGCGGGCGGGGGGCGCGGACCGGGGAGCTGTTTTTT	CASGRGARTGELFF
.	TRBV28	TRBJ2-7	TRBD1	15	TGTGCCAGCACTAACCAGGGACAGGGGAACTACGAGCAGTACTTC	CASTNQGQGNYEQYF
.	TRBV19	TRBJ1-6	.	15	TGTGCCAGTAGTGGCGGGAATGGGATTAATTCACCCCTCCACTTT	CASSGGNGINSPLHF
.	TRBV2	TRBJ2-7	.	13	TGTGCCAGCAGTGAGAGGCTCCACTACGAGCAGTACTTC	CASSERLHYEQYF
.	TRBV6-4	TRBJ1-6	TRBD1	15	TGTGCCAGCAGTGCCTTCGGGACAGGGGATTCACCCCTCCACTTT	CASSAFGTGDSPLHF
.	TRBV3-1/TRBV3-2	TRBJ2-3	TRBD2	13	TGTGCCAGCCGAAGAGCGGGGGGAGATACGCAGTATTTT	CASRRAGGDTQYF
.	TRBV5-1	TRBJ1-4	TRBD1	17	TGCGCCAGCAGTCTGACAGGGGGGCTTGCAACTAATGAAAAACTGTTTTTT	CASSLTGGLATNEKLFF